The 16 T cell receptor beta chains below all came from one sample that was sequenced in a study of cytomegalovirus exposure and HLA in healthy donors. This table comes from immunoSEQ multiplex PCR, and its TCRdb copy is limited to in-frame clones, with some not included. The sample consists of more than 95,000 clones, around 96% of them appearing once. Sequenced sample: PBMCs. The origin of the receptors is a man between 18 and 29 years old in good health and CMV-seronegative.

This chain uses TRBV28 with TRBJ2-7, with TRBD1 as a possible D gene (6 bases). The CDR3 is 14 amino acids. The germline V and J ends were trimmed by 4 bases and 3 bases, with 13 bases remaining between them. Germline V gene lookup returns CDR1 MDHEN and CDR2 SYDVKM. The CDR3 DNA reads as TGTGCCAGCAGTTCGGGACACGAGGGCTACGAGCAGTACTTC. Translation gives CASSSGHEGYEQYF.

This clone appeared a single time. The J gene is TRBJ2-1, the V gene TRBV5-1, with a tentative D call TRBD1 (5 bases). The germline gives CDR1 SGHRS, CDR2 YFSETQ. The CDR3 consists of 11 residues. Trimming left V 6 bases short and J 6 bases short, with 7 bases between. CDR3 amino acids: CASMQGNEQFF. DNA of the CDR3: TGCGCCAGCATGCAGGGCAATGAGCAGTTCTTC. The variable domain in full, with the rest retrieved from reference TRBV5-1 and TRBJ2-1, is KAGVTQTPRYLIKTRGQQVTLSCSPISGHRSVSWYQQTPGQGLQFLFEYFSETQRNKGNFPGRFSGRQFSNSRSEMNVSTLELGDSALYLCASMQGNEQFFGPGTRLTVL.

V usage is TRBV2 and J usage is TRBJ1-5, with TRBD1 matching 8 bases. The CDR3 contains 17 residues. CDR1 SNHLY and CDR2 FYNNEI come from the germline V gene. The V and J ends lost 6 bases and 4 bases, in that order; junction bases with no gene match: 14. In DNA, the CDR3 is TGTGCCAGCAGGGCCAACTATTCAGGGGGCTTAAATCAGCCCCAGCATTTT. Translation gives CASRANYSGGLNQPQHF.

Worth noting for this clone: The same CDR3 is also encoded by other DNA sequences in this sample. This chain joins TRBV11-2 and TRBJ1-3; 7 bases map to TRBD1. The CDR3 has 14 amino acids. Germline assignment: CDR1 SGHAT and CDR2 FQNNGV. V shed 5 bases, J shed 2 bases, and the junction held 3 bases outside the gene matches. DNA of the CDR3: TGTGCCAGCAGCCCCGACAGGGCTGGAAACACCATATATTTT. Residues: CASSPDRAGNTIYF.

V usage is TRBV7-3 and J usage is TRBJ2-7; 7 bases match TRBD1. Looked up from germline, CDR1 is SGHTA and CDR2 is FQGTGA. CDR3 length equals 14 residues. Trimming took 2 bases from V and 2 from J; bases not matched to a gene: 3. For the CDR3, the DNA is TGTGCCAGCAGCTTACGGGACAGTACCTACGAGCAGTACTTC. Translation: CASSLRDSTYEQYF.

The genes are TRBV28 and TRBJ1-2; tentatively, D is TRBD1 (5 bases). This CDR3 is 12 amino acids long. Germline V CDR1 and CDR2: MDHEN, SYDVKM. Trimming shortened V by 10 bases and J by 3 bases, and 12 bases separated the two germline ends. CDR3 in DNA: TGTGCCATCCGCAGGGCAGACTATGGCTACACCTTC. This encodes CAIRRADYGYTF.

This chain connects TRBV21-1 to TRBJ1-1. TRBV21-1 is classified as a pseudogene. The CDR3 has 17 amino acids. This CDR3 reads CASSKAGRAGGRTEAFF. DNA for the CDR3: TGTGCCAGCAGCAAAGCGGGGCGGGCGGGGGGTAGGACTGAAGCTTTCTTT.

A single count supports this clone. The V gene is TRBV7-8, the J gene TRBJ2-1; 12 nucleotides line up with TRBD2. The trim removed 5 bases at V and 8 bases at J, leaving 10 bases unmatched. This CDR3 contains 16 residues. Germline CDR1 and CDR2: SGHVS and FQNEAQ. The CDR3 coding sequence is TGTGCCAGCAGCCTGTGGCTAGCGGGAGGGAGTGATGAGCAGTTCTTC. It specifies CASSLWLAGGSDEQFF. The full variable domain, in which reference TRBV7-8 and TRBJ2-1 provide the parts outside the CDR3, is GAGVSQSPRYKVAKRGQDVALRCDPISGHVSLFWYQQALGQGPEFLTYFQNEAQLDKSGLPSDRFFAERPEGSVSTLKIQRTQQEDSAVYLCASSLWLAGGSDEQFFGPGTRLTVL.

The J gene is TRBJ1-5, the V gene TRBV30, with 7 bases that match TRBD1. J lost 5 bases, V lost 5 bases, and 12 bases had no gene match. Germline CDR1 and CDR2: GTSNPN and SVGIG (reference sequence). The CDR3 extends over 15 amino acids. This CDR3 reads CAWGPAGGDHQPQHF. CDR3 nucleotides: TGTGCCTGGGGGCCTGCAGGGGGAGACCATCAGCCCCAGCATTTT. The variable domain in full, completed from reference TRBV30 and TRBJ1-5, reads SQTIHQWPATLVQPVGSPLSLECTVEGTSNPNLYWYRQAAGRGLQLLFYSVGIGQISSEVPQNLSASRPQDRQFILSSKKLLLSDSGFYLCAWGPAGGDHQPQHFGDGTRLSIL.

V usage is TRBV9 and J usage is TRBJ1-1; possible D gene TRBD1, 5 bases. Trimming left V 0 bases short and J 2 bases short, with 11 bases between. This CDR3 is built from 15 residues. Germline CDR1 is SGDLS and CDR2 is YYNGEE. The CDR3 DNA sequence: TGTGCCAGCAGCGTAGAGGGGCACCTAAACACTGAAGCTTTCTTT. This codes for CASSVEGHLNTEAFF. Using reference TRBV9 and TRBJ1-1 for the parts outside the CDR3, the full variable domain is DSGVTQTPKHLITATGQRVTLRCSPRSGDLSVYWYQQSLDQGLQFLIQYYNGEERAKGNILERFSAQQFPDLHSELNLSSLELGDSALYFCASSVEGHLNTEAFFGQGTRLTVV.

The chain is built from TRBV7-2 and TRBJ2-7, with 8 bases lining up with TRBD2. The CDR3 sequence is 16 residues long. Trimming took 1 base from V and 5 from J; bases not matched to a gene: 10. Germline V gene data show CDR1 as SGHTA and CDR2 as FQGNSA. In DNA, the CDR3 is TGTGCCAGCAGCTTAGATGGTAGCGGGATCCCCCACGAGCAGTACTTC. Its protein is CASSLDGSGIPHEQYF.

V is TRBV5-4 and J is TRBJ2-5, with a tentative D call TRBD2 (6 bases). Germline-derived CDR1 and CDR2 are SGHNT and YYREEE (reference sequence). The CDR3 extends over 13 amino acids. The V end was cut by 6 bases, the J end by 5 bases, with 14 bases between. The CDR3 is CASKGGMLETQYF. The CDR3 region has the DNA TGTGCCAGCAAGGGCGGGATGTTGGAGACCCAGTACTTC.

The chain links TRBV5-1 to TRBJ1-1, with D unresolved. V shed 7 bases and J shed 1 base, with 5 bases lying between them. CDR1 and CDR2 from the germline V gene are SGHRS and YFSETQ. This CDR3 contains 11 residues. The CDR3 sequence: CASGPNTEAFF. The CDR3 DNA is TGCGCCAGCGGCCCGAACACTGAAGCTTTCTTT.

The V gene is TRBV18, the J gene TRBJ1-1, with no clear D. The length of the CDR3 is 14 residues. The ends were cut back, 5 bases at V and 4 bases at J, with 14 bases in the middle. Germline V CDR1 and CDR2: KGHSH, LQKENI. The CDR3 DNA follows: TGTGCCAGCTCAACCGGGTTATCCCCCACTGAAGCTTTCTTT. Translation: CASSTGLSPTEAFF.

The V and J genes are TRBV7-9 and TRBJ1-1; the match to TRBD1 covers 9 bases. The V and J ends lost 5 bases and 10 bases, in that order; junction bases with no gene match: 5. The CDR3 covers 12 residues. Germline lookup yields CDR1 SEHNR and CDR2 FQNEAQ (reference sequence). CDR3 amino acids: CASSVGTGLAFF. In nucleotides, the CDR3 is TGTGCCAGCAGCGTAGGGACAGGGCTAGCTTTCTTT.

The chain links TRBV28 to TRBJ2-5; D not certain. In germline, CDR1 is MDHEN, CDR2 SYDVKM. The CDR3 sequence is 11 residues long. Trimming took off 11 bases at V and 7 bases at J, with 14 bases between the two ends. The CDR3 nucleotides are TGTGCCTCGCTTCGGTCGGGGACCCAGTACTTC. This codes for CASLRSGTQYF.